The 9 T cell receptor beta chains below all came from one sample that was sequenced in a study of PD-1 blockade in classical Hodgkin lymphoma. The repertoire was sequenced with immunoSEQ multiplex PCR; TCRdb's copy has only in-frame clones and lacks some. Of more than 140,000 clones in the sample, nearly 80% are singletons; the top ten hold over 7.5%. Each and every patient relapsed after autologous stem cell transplantation, and patients got differing brentuximab vedotin exposure. The specimen comprised peripheral blood mononuclear cells (PBMCs), sampled before the second cycle of nivolumab. These receptors came from a human donor with classical Hodgkin lymphoma.

The chain couples TRBV19 to TRBJ2-7, with D possibly TRBD1 on 6 matching bases. The germline V gene has CDR1 LNHDA and CDR2 SQIVND (reference sequence). V dropped 3 bases and J dropped 5 bases, with 14 bases sitting between them. The CDR3 has 14 amino acids. The CDR3 DNA reads TGTGCCAGTAGTATCAGGGGCTCTGTGGACGAGCAGTACTTC. Its translation: CASSIRGSVDEQYF.

This clone turned up a few times. This chain links TRBV19 with TRBJ1-4; D may be TRBD1 (5 bases). Trimming cost V 8 bases and J 8 bases, with 15 bases left between them. This CDR3 region has 13 residues. The germline V gene has CDR1 LNHDA and CDR2 SQIVND (reference sequence). The CDR3 bases are TGTGCCAGTTCGGATGGGGGTGGGGAAAAACTGTTTTTT. Translating it yields CASSDGGGEKLFF. The whole variable domain, filled in from reference TRBV19 and TRBJ1-4, reads DGGITQSPKYLFRKEGQNVTLSCEQNLNHDAMYWYRQDPGQGLRLIYYSQIVNDFQKGDIAEGYSVSREKKESFPLTVTSAQKNPTAFYLCASSDGGGEKLFFGSGTQLSVL.

V is TRBV29-1 and J is TRBJ1-1, with TRBD1 as a possible D gene (5 bases). Trimming cost V 4 bases and J 1 base, with 22 bases left between them. The V gene's germline CDR1 is SQVTM and CDR2 ANQGSEA. CDR3 size: 17 residues. The CDR3 spells CSVVEFGGRKKNTEAFF. The CDR3 DNA is TGCAGCGTTGTGGAGTTCGGGGGGAGAAAGAAGAACACTGAAGCTTTCTTT.

V usage is TRBV10-3 and J usage is TRBJ2-1, with 12 bases fitting TRBD2. The length of the CDR3 is 13 residues. Germline CDR1 and CDR2: ENHRY and SYGVKD. V lost 7 bases to trimming and J lost 8 bases; unmatched junction nucleotides: 3. CDR3 amino acids: CAIKLAGGYEQFF. CDR3 sequence (DNA): TGTGCCATCAAACTAGCGGGGGGCTATGAGCAGTTCTTC.

The sample holds a few counts of this clone. The chain recombines TRBV7-9 with TRBJ1-1, with D perhaps TRBD1 (5 bases). Looked up from germline, CDR1 is SEHNR and CDR2 is FQNEAQ (reference sequence). This CDR3 has 14 residues. V dropped 1 base and J dropped 11 bases, with 17 bases sitting between them. As DNA, the CDR3 is TGTGCCAGCAGCTTAGAGGGATTACGGGACCGGGCTTTCTTT. This gives the protein CASSLEGLRDRAFF. Based on the CDR3 plus reference TRBV7-9 and TRBJ1-1, the full variable domain is DTGVSQNPRHKITKRGQNVTFRCDPISEHNRLYWYRQTLGQGPEFLTYFQNEAQLEKSRLLSDRFSAERPKGSFSTLEIQRTEQGDSAMYLCASSLEGLRDRAFFGQGTRLTVV.

This clone appeared a few times. The chain couples TRBV18 to TRBJ2-7, with 9 bases matching TRBD1. The V gene end was trimmed by 2 bases and the J gene end by 4 bases; junction bases not matched to a gene: 6. The CDR3 loop spans 15 amino acids. The germline V gene encodes CDR1 KGHSH and CDR2 LQKENI. The CDR3 nucleotides are TGTGCCAGCTCACCAGGCGGAGGACAGGGGTACGAGCAGTACTTC. It yields the protein CASSPGGGQGYEQYF. The complete variable domain, with remaining parts taken from reference TRBV18 and TRBJ2-7, reads NAGVMQNPRHLVRRRGQEARLRCSPMKGHSHVYWYRQLPEEGLKFMVYLQKENIIDESGMPKERFSAEFPKEGPSILRIQQVVRGDSAAYFCASSPGGGQGYEQYFGPGTRLTVT.

The chain combines TRBV28 with TRBJ1-4, with 7 bases aligning to TRBD1. Germline lookup yields CDR1 MDHEN and CDR2 SYDVKM. With V trimmed by 8 bases and J by 7 bases, 4 bases remained unmatched. The CDR3 is 12 residues long. The CDR3 loop is CASHDRVEKLFF. DNA of the CDR3: TGTGCCAGCCATGACAGGGTTGAAAAACTGTTTTTT.

The chain joins TRBV7-3 to TRBJ2-5, with 8 bases fitting TRBD1. The CDR3 runs to 15 residues. Trimming removed 4 bases from V and 1 base from J; junction bases left unmatched: 5. Germline assignment: CDR1 SGHTA and CDR2 FQGTGA. The CDR3 DNA reads TGTGCCAGCAGCTCTTCCGGGACAGGCCAAGAGACCCAGTACTTC. This encodes CASSSSGTGQETQYF.

This chain uses TRBV7-3 with TRBJ2-5, with D hard to call. CDR1 and CDR2 (germline): SGHTA, FQGTGA. This CDR3 is 14 amino acids long. The ends were cut back, 3 bases at V and 11 bases at J, with 19 bases in the middle. The CDR3 DNA reads as TGTGCCAGCAGCTTTGACTCAAGCTCCCAGGAGCAGTACTTC. This encodes CASSFDSSSQEQYF.